This passage covers 8 T cell receptor beta chains from one sample sequenced in a study of beta chain features in type 1 diabetes. Investigators reverse transcribed all isolated RNA, so they sequenced expressed TCRB transcripts. Using immunoSEQ multiplex PCR, the repertoire was profiled, and TCRdb retains in-frame clones only, with some absent. The data show about 410,000 clones, more than 11% seen once. Material for sequencing was naive CD4+ T cells from blood. These receptors were taken from a man aged 25-45 years in good health.

This clone was seen a few times. The germline gene is not matched at one end of the junction; a read error may be the cause. The rearrangement links TRBV7-2 to TRBJ2-2, with TRBD2 matching 11 bases. This CDR3 comprises 17 residues. Germline lookup yields CDR1 SGHTA and CDR2 FQGNSA. The CDR3 DNA sequence: TGTGCCAGCAGATTAGCGGGAGGGACGCGGAACACCGGGGAGCTGTTTTTT. As protein: CASRLAGGTRNTGELFF.

This clone came up a few times. This chain joins TRBV10-3 and TRBJ1-5; D unresolved. With 2 bases removed from V and 9 bases from J, the gap between germline ends came to 8 bases. The germline CDR1 and CDR2 sequences are ENHRY and SYGVKD. This CDR3 is built from 12 residues. In nucleotides, the CDR3 is TGTGCCATCAGTGAGCCGGTAGGGCCCCAGCATTTT. This gives the protein CAISEPVGPQHF.

The rearrangement joins TRBV18 to TRBJ1-2, with a tentative D call TRBD1 (6 bases). V lost 2 bases and J 4 bases, leaving 8 bases between the germline ends. Looked up from germline, CDR1 is KGHSH and CDR2 is LQKENI. The CDR3 loop spans 13 amino acids. The CDR3, as DNA: TGTGCCAGCTCACCAGAGGGGGGCTATGGCTACACCTTC. This sequence encodes CASSPEGGYGYTF.

In its sample, this clone was seen a few times. The rearrangement uses TRBV19 and TRBJ2-5, with 8 bases lining up with TRBD2. V trimming: 6 bases; J trimming: 5 bases; junction bases outside the gene matches: 11. Germline values: CDR1 LNHDA, CDR2 SQIVND (reference sequence). The CDR3 loop spans 15 amino acids. The CDR3 bases are TGTGCCAGTAGCGACATTCTAGCGGGCGGGGAGACCCAGTACTTC. Translating it yields CASSDILAGGETQYF.

This clone was picked up a small number of times. The CDR3 region is CASSFGLAEYNEQFF. Written as DNA, the CDR3 is TGCGCCAGCAGCTTCGGACTAGCGGAATACAATGAGCAGTTCTTC. The V gene is TRBV5-1, the J gene TRBJ2-1, with 10 bases fitting TRBD2. J gave up 4 bases and V 2 bases, and 3 bases lay outside the gene matches. Germline lookup yields CDR1 SGHRS and CDR2 YFSETQ. The CDR3 has 15 amino acids.

This chain joins TRBV30 and TRBJ2-6; D possibly matches TRBD1 or TRBD2 (5 bases each). Germline assignment: CDR1 GTSNPN and CDR2 SVGIG (reference sequence). Between the trimmed V and J ends, which lost 6 bases and 3 bases, there was a span of 9 bases. The CDR3 spans 13 residues. The CDR3 sequence is CACGAGGANVLTF. Here the CDR3 DNA reads TGTGCCTGCGGGGCCGGTGGGGCCAACGTCCTGACTTTC. The full variable domain, completed using reference TRBV30 and TRBJ2-6, is SQTIHQWPATLVQPVGSPLSLECTVEGTSNPNLYWYRQAAGRGLQLLFYSVGIGQISSEVPQNLSASRPQDRQFILSSKKLLLSDSGFYLCACGAGGANVLTFGAGSRLTVL.

This clone has a handful of counts. This CDR3 reads CSARERNGYTF. The CDR3 DNA reads as TGCAGTGCCAGGGAAAGGAACGGCTACACCTTC. V is TRBV20-1 and J is TRBJ1-2, with a tentative D call TRBD1 (5 bases). Germline lookup yields CDR1 DFQATT and CDR2 SNEGSKA (reference sequence). The germline V and J ends were trimmed by 6 bases and 8 bases, with 13 bases remaining between them. This CDR3 is 11 amino acids long.

This chain links TRBV7-2 with TRBJ2-7; 11 bases align to TRBD1. Looked up from germline, CDR1 is SGHTA and CDR2 is FQGNSA. The CDR3 consists of 14 residues. V dropped 4 bases and J dropped 5; count of bases not matched to a gene: 4. The DNA for the CDR3 is TGTGCCAGCAGCTGGCGGACAGGGGGCGACGAGCAGTACTTC. This sequence encodes CASSWRTGGDEQYF.